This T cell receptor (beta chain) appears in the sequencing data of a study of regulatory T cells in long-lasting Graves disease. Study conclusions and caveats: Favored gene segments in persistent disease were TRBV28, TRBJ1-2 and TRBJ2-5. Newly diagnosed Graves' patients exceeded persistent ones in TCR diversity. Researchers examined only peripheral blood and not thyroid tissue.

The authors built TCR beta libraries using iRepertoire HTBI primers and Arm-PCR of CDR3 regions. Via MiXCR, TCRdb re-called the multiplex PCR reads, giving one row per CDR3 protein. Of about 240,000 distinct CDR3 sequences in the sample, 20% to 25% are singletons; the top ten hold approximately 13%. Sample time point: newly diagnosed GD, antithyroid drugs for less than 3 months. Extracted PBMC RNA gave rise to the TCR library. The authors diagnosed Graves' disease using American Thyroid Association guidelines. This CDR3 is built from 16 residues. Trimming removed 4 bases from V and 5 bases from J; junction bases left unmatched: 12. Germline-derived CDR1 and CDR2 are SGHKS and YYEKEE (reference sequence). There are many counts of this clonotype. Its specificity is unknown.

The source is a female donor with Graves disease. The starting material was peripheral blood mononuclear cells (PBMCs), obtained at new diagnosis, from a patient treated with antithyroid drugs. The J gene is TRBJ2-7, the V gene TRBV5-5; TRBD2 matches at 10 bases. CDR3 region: CASSQNSGRTGNEQYF. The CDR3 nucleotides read TGTGCCAGCAGCCAAAATAGCGGGAGGACTGGGAACGAGCAGTACTTC.